A single TCR beta chain is shown here with its context. Its antigen is unknown. Expressed TCRB transcripts were sequenced because the entire RNA isolate underwent reverse transcription. The data were produced by immunoSEQ multiplex PCR, yet TCRdb's version contains in-frame clones alone and is incomplete. The table records around 340,000 clones, about 20% of them present only once. The data derive from a study of beta chain features in type 1 diabetes. Overall study findings and caveats: VDJ junctions from type 1 diabetes patients carried fewer insertions and larger deletions.

The sequenced material came from naive CD4+ T cells from blood. This clonotype was sampled from a woman aged 18-30 years in good health.

CDR3 sequence (DNA): TGCGCCAGCAGCTTGGACGATCGGGAGACCCAGTACTTC. Protein product: CASSLDDRETQYF. The rearrangement links TRBV5-1 to TRBJ2-5; D not resolved. V was cut by 0 bases and J by 5 bases, with 8 bases left in between. CDR1 and CDR2 from the germline V gene are SGHRS and YFSETQ. The length of the CDR3 is 13 residues.